The T cell receptor beta chain described here comes from a study of tumor-infiltrating lymphocytes in primary liver carcinoma. Points from the study as a whole: It was in tumors, not blood, that the top-250-clone fraction was significantly higher (p = 0.039).

Concerning this clonotype itself: What it binds is not known. The junction differs from germline at one of its ends, possibly a read error.

Starting material for RNA and DNA co-extraction consisted of roughly 18-34 mg of unsorted bulk tissue. CDR1 is SQVTM, CDR2 ANQGSEA, per germline. The CDR3 is 14 amino acids. With 500 ng total RNA as template and a constant-region primer, TCR beta cDNA was made. Researchers made the TCR beta libraries by running three nested multiplex PCR rounds with slightly modified ARM-PCR. For around 9 cycles apiece, the opening two PCR rounds ran with TRBV1-TRBV30 forward primers and a C-beta reverse primer. TCRdb re-analysed the multiplex PCR reads in MiXCR, keeping a single row per CDR3 protein. Of about 120,000 distinct CDR3 sequences listed, approximately 71% are singletons.

The receptor was isolated from a woman aged 55-69 years with primary liver carcinoma and hepatitis B virus infection. Sequenced input: tumor-adjacent normal liver tissue. The chain carries TRBV29-1 and TRBJ2-5; TRBD2 aligns across 8 bases. CDR3 region: CNVVKRGSQETQYF. The CDR3 nucleotides read TGCAACGTTGTCAAGCGGGGGTCCCAAGAGACCCAGTACTTC.